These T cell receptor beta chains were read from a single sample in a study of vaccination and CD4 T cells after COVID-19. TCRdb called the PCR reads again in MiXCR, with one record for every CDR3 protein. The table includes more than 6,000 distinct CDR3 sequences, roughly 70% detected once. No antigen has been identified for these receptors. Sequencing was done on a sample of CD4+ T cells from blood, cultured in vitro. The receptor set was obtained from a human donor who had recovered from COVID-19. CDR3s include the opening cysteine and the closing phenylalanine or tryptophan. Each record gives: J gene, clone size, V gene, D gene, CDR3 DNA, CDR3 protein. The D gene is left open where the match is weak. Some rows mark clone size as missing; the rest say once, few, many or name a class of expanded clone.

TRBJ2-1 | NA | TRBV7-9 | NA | TGTGCCAGCAGCTTCCGGGACGCATACAATGAGCAGTTCTTC | CASSFRDAYNEQFF
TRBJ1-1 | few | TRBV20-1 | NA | TGCAGTGCTAGGTCGAGGAACACTGAAGCTTTCTTT | CSARSRNTEAFF
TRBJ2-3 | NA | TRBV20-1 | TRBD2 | TGCAGTGCTAGACGGGGGGGCTCCACAGATACGCAGTATTTT | CSARRGGSTDTQYF
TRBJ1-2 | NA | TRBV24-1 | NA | TGTGCCACCAGTGATTTGGACGGAGCTGGCTACACCTTC | CATSDLDGAGYTF
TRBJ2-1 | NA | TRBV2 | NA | TGTGCCAGCAGTGAACCGGGGCGAGTTGAGCAGTTCTTC | CASSEPGRVEQFF
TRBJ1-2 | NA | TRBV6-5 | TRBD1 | TGTGCCAGCAGTTGGCAGGGACAGGGGGCGGATGGCTACACCTTC | CASSWQGQGADGYTF
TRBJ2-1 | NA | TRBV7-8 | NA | TGTGCCAGCAGCGCCAGGGATCTTTACAATGAGCAGTTCTTC | CASSARDLYNEQFF
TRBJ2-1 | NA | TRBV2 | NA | TGTGCCAGCAGTACTAGGCTTCGGAATGAGCAGTTCTTC | CASSTRLRNEQFF
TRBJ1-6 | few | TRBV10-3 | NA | TGTGCCATCAACAGGGTGGGTTCACCCCTCCACTTT | CAINRVGSPLHF
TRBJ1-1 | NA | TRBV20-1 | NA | TGCAGTGCTCCTGGGGCCGGACACACTGAAGCTTTCTTT | CSAPGAGHTEAFF
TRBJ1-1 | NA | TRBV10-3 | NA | TGTGCCATCAGTGAGGGCACTGTAGGCACTGAAGCTTTCTTT | CAISEGTVGTEAFF
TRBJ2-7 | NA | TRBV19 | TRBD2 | TGTGCCAGTAGTATTCGTAACGGGAGGCCCTCCTACGAGCAGTACTTC | CASSIRNGRPSYEQYF
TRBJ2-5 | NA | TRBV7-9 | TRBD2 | TGTGCCAGCAGCAATGCTGGCAGCGGGGCCTGGGGGGAGACCCAGTACTTC | CASSNAGSGAWGETQYF
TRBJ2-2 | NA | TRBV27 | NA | TGTGCCAGCAGCCTACAGCGCACCGGGGAGCTGTTTTTT | CASSLQRTGELFF
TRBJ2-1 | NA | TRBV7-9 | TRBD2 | TGTGCCAGCAGCCCCAACCGCAGACTAGCGGGGGGGCCAGGCAATGAGCAGTTCTTC | CASSPNRRLAGGPGNEQFF
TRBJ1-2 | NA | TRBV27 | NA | TGTGCCAGCAGTCCGGGAACCGAGAGTGGCTACACCTTC | CASSPGTESGYTF
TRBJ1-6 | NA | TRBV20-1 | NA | TGCAGTGCTAGAGATCCCCGGCAGGGGTGGTACTCACCCCTCCACTTT | CSARDPRQGWYSPLHF
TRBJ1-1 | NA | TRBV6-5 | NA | TGTGCCAGCAGTTCGAGTGAGAAGCCAGAGGCTTTCTTT | CASSSSEKPEAFF